The TCR beta chain described here comes from a study of siplizumab effects on memory and regulatory T cells. Study conclusions and caveats: Alloreactive sequences tracing back to unstimulated CD4+ memory cells were significantly reduced by siplizumab.

On this clone itself: No antigen is known for it.

Some clones are missing from TCRdb's copy, which holds only in-frame ones; the method was immunoSEQ multiplex PCR. Of approximately 120,000 clones detected, approximately 92% appear once; the ten largest clones hold roughly 0.16%. The length of the CDR3 is 15 residues. Germline lookup yields CDR1 MDHEN and CDR2 SYDVKM. Trimming removed 5 bases from V and 3 bases from J; junction bases left unmatched: 7. The chain has TRBV28 and TRBJ1-5; TRBD1 matches 7 bases. The sequenced sample was non-Treg CD4+ T cells sorted from blood. This sequence originates from a human donor in good health. CDR3 sequence reads: CASSVTGTFNQPQHF. The CDR3 nucleotides are TGTGCCAGCAGTGTGACAGGGACATTCAATCAGCCCCAGCATTTT.